One sample yielded the 24 T cell receptor beta chains listed below, sequenced in a study of T cell clonality in common variable immunodeficiency. The assay was immunoSEQ multiplex PCR, and TCRdb's table has in-frame clones only and misses some. Singletons are absent from the sample, which has about 28,000 clones. The sequenced sample consisted of peripheral blood mononuclear cells. The receptors were gathered from a person between 18 and 75 years old in good health.

This clone was picked up a small number of times. The observed sequence ends 3 residues before the CDR3 terminus, with the missing tail filled in from the germline J gene. The chain joins TRBV19 to TRBJ2-3; D is unclear. Germline CDR1 is LNHDA and CDR2 is SQIVND (reference sequence). The CDR3 spans 11 residues. CDR3 DNA, as far as it was read: TGTGCCAGTAGTATGGAAGGGACG. Residues: CASSMEGT. The whole CDR3 protein is CASSMEGTQYF.

The table lists this clone with many counts. The read falls 3 residues short of the CDR3 end, and the missing part is taken from the germline J gene. J is TRBJ1-1 and V is TRBV19; unclear D gene. Trimming removed 7 bases at V and 1 base at J, with 10 bases between. The length of the CDR3 is 13 residues. Per germline, CDR1 LNHDA and CDR2 SQIVND (reference sequence). CDR3 protein: CASNFFGNTEAFF. The covered CDR3 bases are TGTGCCAGTAACTTTTTTGGGAACACTGAA.

The sample holds many counts of this clone. The CDR3 end lies 3 residues beyond the end of the read and is filled in from the germline J gene. The chain combines TRBV19 with TRBJ1-3, with unresolved D. Trimming removed 9 bases at V and 0 bases at J, with 3 bases between. CDR1 and CDR2 (germline): LNHDA, SQIVND (reference sequence). This CDR3 region has 11 residues. The covered CDR3 bases are TGTGCCAGCCGCTCTGGAAACACC. As protein: CASRSGNT. The whole CDR3 protein reads CASRSGNTIYF. Full variable domain (rest looked up from reference TRBV19 and TRBJ1-3): DGGITQSPKYLFRKEGQNVTLSCEQNLNHDAMYWYRQDPGQGLRLIYYSQIVNDFQKGDIAEGYSVSREKKESFPLTVTSAQKNPTAFYLCASRSGNTIYFGEGSWLTVV.

This clone was observed many times. The read finishes 3 residues shy of the CDR3 end, and the germline J gene is used to complete it. The chain couples TRBV2 to TRBJ1-2; D not resolved. The CDR3 runs to 14 residues. Germline V gene lookup returns CDR1 SNHLY and CDR2 FYNNEI. Deletions cut 5 bases from V and 4 bases from J, with 14 bases between. The covered CDR3 bases are TGTGCCAGCAGTACAAGGCCGTCATCCTATGGC. Translating gives CASSTRPSSYG. The entire CDR3 sequence reads CASSTRPSSYGYTF.

Of note for this clone: The read finishes 3 residues shy of the CDR3 end, and the germline J gene is used to complete it. The chain uses TRBV2 and TRBJ2-5; TRBD2 might be the D (5 bases). This CDR3 has 13 residues. The germline V gene encodes CDR1 SNHLY and CDR2 FYNNEI. The germline V and J ends were trimmed by 6 bases and 4 bases, with 12 bases remaining between them. CDR3 sequence reads: CASRDGRGETQYF. The sequenced part of the CDR3 DNA is TGTGCCAGCAGAGATGGACGGGGAGAGACC.

Many counts were recorded for this clone. Read data end 3 residues before the CDR3 end; the end is taken from the germline J gene. The V gene is TRBV20-1, the J gene TRBJ1-3; the match to TRBD1 covers 8 bases. Germline values: CDR1 DFQATT, CDR2 SNEGSKA (reference sequence). This CDR3 spans 15 amino acids. Trimming at V came to 5 bases and at J to 0 bases, leaving 6 bases not matched to a gene. The sequenced part of the CDR3 DNA is TGCAGTGCTCTGGACAGGGCAGCCTCTGGAAACACC. Translation gives CSALDRAASGNT. The full CDR3 protein reads CSALDRAASGNTIYF.

The sample holds many counts of this clone. The CDR3 extends 3 residues past the end of the read, so its final part is completed from the germline J gene. The chain carries TRBV3-1 (or the pseudogene TRBV3-2) and TRBJ2-7; perhaps TRBD2 as D (6 bases). V gave up 1 base and J gave up 4 bases, with 11 bases separating them. The CDR3 spans 14 residues. Looked up from germline, CDR1 is LGHDT and CDR2 is YNNKEL (reference sequence). CDR3 DNA, as far as it was read: TGTGCCAGCAGCCAAGGGGACTTCTGGTACGAG. Translation: CASSQGDFWYE. The full CDR3 reads CASSQGDFWYEQYF.

This clone was picked up many times. The CDR3 end lies 3 residues beyond the end of the read and is filled in from the germline J gene. This rearrangement joins TRBV19 to TRBJ1-1; possibly TRBD1 for D (5 bases). V lost 8 bases and J 5 bases, leaving 24 bases between the germline ends. Germline V gene sequence: CDR1 LNHDA, CDR2 SQIVND (reference sequence). The CDR3 covers 16 residues. This CDR3 is CASRGGFQGVKTEAFF. The sequenced part of the CDR3 DNA is TGTGCCAGTCGCGGTGGGTTTCAAGGGGTCAAAACTGAA. Looking up the rest from reference TRBV19 and TRBJ1-1 gives the full variable domain: DGGITQSPKYLFRKEGQNVTLSCEQNLNHDAMYWYRQDPGQGLRLIYYSQIVNDFQKGDIAEGYSVSREKKESFPLTVTSAQKNPTAFYLCASRGGFQGVKTEAFFGQGTRLTVV.

For this clone: One junction end does not reproduce the germline sequence, and a read error may be involved. The read gets to within 3 residues of the CDR3 end, and the germline J gene fills in the rest. Other nucleotide sequences from this sample produce the same CDR3. The V call is TRBV18, the J call TRBJ1-3; TRBD1 agrees at 8 bases. CDR1 is KGHSH, CDR2 LQKENI, per germline. CDR3 size: 16 residues. The DNA read from the CDR3 is TGTGCCAGCTCACTCGACAGGGGATATCCTGGAAACACG. This codes for CASSLDRGYPGNT. The complete CDR3 sequence is CASSLDRGYPGNTIYF.

This clone was found many times. The read falls 3 residues short of the CDR3 end, and the missing part is taken from the germline J gene. The rearrangement links TRBV7-8 to TRBJ2-3, with 11 bases matching TRBD2. The CDR3 spans 17 residues. Germline CDR1 reads SGHVS; CDR2 reads FQNEAQ. J was trimmed by 1 base and V by 1 base; bases with no gene match: 4. The CDR3 sequence: CASSLGTSGSRTDTQYF. The sequenced CDR3 bases are TGTGCCAGCAGCTTAGGGACTAGCGGGTCTCGCACAGATACG.

This clone was observed at least ten times. CDR3 amino acids: CASSYSTGTGSYNEQFF. Incomplete CDR3 DNA: TGTGCCAGCAGTTACTCAACCGGGACAGGCAGCTACAATGAG. The chain joins TRBV6-2 or TRBV6-3 to TRBJ2-1; the match to TRBD1 covers 8 bases. The CDR3 end is not reached by the read, which stops 3 residues before it; the germline J gene fills it in. This CDR3 spans 17 amino acids. Trimming removed 0 bases from V and 3 bases from J; junction bases left unmatched: 7. CDR1 and CDR2 (germline): MNHEY, SVGEGT.

This clone was observed many times. The DNA ends 3 residues before the CDR3 does, and the rest of the CDR3 is filled in from the germline J gene. The chain recombines TRBV20-1 with TRBJ1-5; 7 bases line up with TRBD1. V was clipped by 2 bases and J by 2 bases; unmatched bases: 6. Germline CDR1 and CDR2: DFQATT and SNEGSKA (reference sequence). CDR3 length: 15 amino acids. CDR3 residues: CSARRGPDGNQPQHF. CDR3 DNA (partial): TGCAGTGCTAGAAGGGGGCCTGATGGCAATCAGCCC.

This clone has a handful of counts. The read falls 3 residues short of the CDR3 end, and the missing part is taken from the germline J gene. V is TRBV20-1 and J is TRBJ2-7, with TRBD2 matching 9 bases. CDR3 length: 17 residues. V was clipped by 2 bases and J by 4 bases; unmatched bases: 15. Germline V gene data show CDR1 as DFQATT and CDR2 as SNEGSKA (reference sequence). The CDR3 loop is CSARHIAGVLSQYEQYF. Partial CDR3 DNA: TGCAGTGCTAGACACATAGCGGGGGTTCTTTCTCAGTACGAG.

This clone was seen many times. The read comes to an end 3 residues before the CDR3 does, leaving the germline J gene to fill in the end. This chain uses TRBV30 with TRBJ1-2; a weak D match, TRBD1 (6 bases). Germline lookup yields CDR1 GTSNPN and CDR2 SVGIG (reference sequence). The CDR3 contains 14 residues. Deletions cut 2 bases from V and 3 bases from J, with 13 bases between. CDR3 DNA (partial): TGTGCCTGGAGTTTCCCACAGGGTCACTATGGC. Translated: CAWSFPQGHYG. The full CDR3 protein is CAWSFPQGHYGYTF.

This clone was observed many times. The missing CDR3 end, 3 residues past where the read stops, is filled in from the germline J gene. The J gene is TRBJ1-2, the V gene TRBV6-1; 11 bases agree with TRBD1. CDR1 and CDR2 from the germline V gene are MNHNS and SASEGT. This CDR3 contains 15 residues. V was clipped by 1 base and J by 2 bases; unmatched bases: 0. The part of the CDR3 DNA that was read is TGTGCCAGCAGTGAAGGGACAGGGGGCAACTATGGC. It is translated as CASSEGTGGNYG. The full CDR3 protein is CASSEGTGGNYGYTF.

This clone was recorded many times. Read sequence stops 3 residues before the CDR3 end, and the germline J gene provides the missing end. The V gene is TRBV7-3, the J gene TRBJ2-1; weak D call: TRBD2 (6 bases). The CDR3 runs 15 residues. Trimming removed 1 base from V and 6 bases from J, with 13 bases in between. From germline, CDR1 is SGHTA and CDR2 FQGTGA. CDR3 region: CASSLIGGGANEQFF. The covered CDR3 bases are TGTGCCAGCAGCTTAATAGGCGGAGGGGCCAATGAG. Complete variable domain (other parts from reference TRBV7-3 and TRBJ2-1): GAGVSQTPSNKVTEKGKYVELRCDPISGHTALYWYRQSLGQGPEFLIYFQGTGAADDSGLPNDRFFAVRPEGSVSTLKIQRTERGDSAVYLCASSLIGGGANEQFFGPGTRLTVL.

The table lists this clone with many counts. The CDR3 goes on 3 residues after the read ends, and that part is filled in from the germline J gene. The V and J genes are TRBV30 and TRBJ1-2; 7 nucleotides match TRBD1. The V gene's germline CDR1 is GTSNPN and CDR2 SVGIG (reference sequence). CDR3 size: 15 residues. Losses at the gene ends were 3 bases for V and 7 bases for J; bases not matched to a gene: 14. The CDR3 region is CAWSTTMGQLFGYTF. The sequenced CDR3 bases are TGTGCCTGGAGCACTACTATGGGACAGCTCTTTGGC. The full variable domain, completed using reference TRBV30 and TRBJ1-2, is SQTIHQWPATLVQPVGSPLSLECTVEGTSNPNLYWYRQAAGRGLQLLFYSVGIGQISSEVPQNLSASRPQDRQFILSSKKLLLSDSGFYLCAWSTTMGQLFGYTFGSGTRLTVV.

This clone occurred many times. The read finishes 3 residues shy of the CDR3 end, and the germline J gene is used to complete it. The V gene is TRBV19, the J gene TRBJ2-3, with 10 bases identical to TRBD2. The CDR3 has 15 residues. With V trimmed by 2 bases and J by 5 bases, 4 bases remained unmatched. Per germline, CDR1 LNHDA and CDR2 SQIVND (reference sequence). The CDR3 sequence is CASSIPSGGRDTQYF. The covered CDR3 bases are TGTGCCAGTAGTATACCTAGCGGGGGACGAGATACG. Full variable domain (missing parts from reference TRBV19 and TRBJ2-3): DGGITQSPKYLFRKEGQNVTLSCEQNLNHDAMYWYRQDPGQGLRLIYYSQIVNDFQKGDIAEGYSVSREKKESFPLTVTSAQKNPTAFYLCASSIPSGGRDTQYFGPGTRLTVL.

With regard to this clone: The read terminates 3 residues ahead of where the CDR3 ends, so the germline J gene completes it. The chain uses TRBV7-2 and TRBJ1-2, with 8 bases that match TRBD1. The CDR3 has 13 amino acids. The germline gives CDR1 SGHTA, CDR2 FQGNSA. CDR3 sequence reads: CASSLSGGNDYTF. The part of the CDR3 DNA that was read is TGTGCCAGCAGCCTTTCAGGGGGCAATGAC.

This clone has a count of ten or more. The read finishes 3 residues shy of the CDR3 end, and the germline J gene is used to complete it. The chain recombines TRBV10-2 with TRBJ2-7, with TRBD2 identical over 8 bases. The CDR3 runs to 19 residues. CDR1 and CDR2 from the germline V gene are WSHSY and SAAADI. The V gene end was trimmed by 2 bases and the J gene end by 2 bases; junction bases not matched to a gene: 17. The CDR3 spells CASSEPPGLGRKGTYEQYF. CDR3 DNA, as far as it was read: TGCGCCAGCAGTGAGCCACCGGGACTAGGTCGAAAGGGGACCTACGAG.

This clone appeared many times. The missing CDR3 end, 3 residues past where the read stops, is filled in from the germline J gene. The chain carries TRBV6-2 or TRBV6-3 and TRBJ1-1; the match to TRBD1 covers 7 bases. This CDR3 is built from 13 residues. Germline values: CDR1 MNHEY, CDR2 SVGEGT. V lost 8 bases to trimming and J lost 3 bases; unmatched junction nucleotides: 6. The DNA read from the CDR3 is TGTGCCAGCGGAAGGGGGACAGACACTGAA. Translated: CASGRGTDTE. The entire CDR3 protein is CASGRGTDTEAFF.

This clone has ten or more counts. The CDR3 end falls 3 residues outside the read, so it is completed with the germline J gene. The chain carries TRBV10-3 and TRBJ1-3, with 10 bases fitting TRBD1. The CDR3 contains 17 residues. V dropped 6 bases and J dropped 0; count of bases not matched to a gene: 8. The germline CDR1 and CDR2 sequences are ENHRY and SYGVKD. CDR3 loop: CAISAGTGALSGNTIYF. CDR3 bases read: TGTGCCATCAGCGCCGGGACAGGGGCACTCTCTGGAAACACC.

This clone was counted at least ten times. The read is 3 residues too short to cover the CDR3 end, so that end is filled in from the germline J gene. The chain has TRBV11-3 and TRBJ2-7; 7 nucleotides align to TRBD1. This CDR3 spans 13 amino acids. V shed 5 bases, J shed 3 bases, and the junction held 4 bases outside the gene matches. Germline CDR1 reads SGHNT; CDR2 reads YENEEA. The DNA read from the CDR3 is TGTGCCAGCAGCGCCAGGGGGAGCTACGAG. Its translation is CASSARGSYE. In full, the CDR3 reads CASSARGSYEQYF.

This clone was detected many times. Sequencing ends 3 residues short of the CDR3 end; the germline J gene provides the rest. The rearrangement links TRBV20-1 to TRBJ2-5, with 15 bases lining up with TRBD2. The germline V gene encodes CDR1 DFQATT and CDR2 SNEGSKA (reference sequence). This CDR3 comprises 16 residues. The DNA read from the CDR3 is TGCAGTGCCGAGGGACTAGCGGGGGGTCCCAAGAAAACC. Encoded protein: CSAEGLAGGPKKT. The whole CDR3 protein reads CSAEGLAGGPKKTQYF.